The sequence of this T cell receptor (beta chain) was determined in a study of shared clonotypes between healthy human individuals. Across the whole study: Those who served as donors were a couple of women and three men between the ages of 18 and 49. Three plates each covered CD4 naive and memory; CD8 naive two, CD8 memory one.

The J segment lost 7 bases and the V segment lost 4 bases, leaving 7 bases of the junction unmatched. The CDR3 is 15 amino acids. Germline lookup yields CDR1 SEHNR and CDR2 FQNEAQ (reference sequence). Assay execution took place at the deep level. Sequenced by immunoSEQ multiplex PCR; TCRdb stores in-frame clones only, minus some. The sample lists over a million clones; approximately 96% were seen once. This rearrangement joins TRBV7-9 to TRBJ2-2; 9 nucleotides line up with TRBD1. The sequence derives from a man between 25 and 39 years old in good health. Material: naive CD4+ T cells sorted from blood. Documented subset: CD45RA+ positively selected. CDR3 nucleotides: TGTGCCAGCAGCTCCCGGACAGGGGAGGGCGGGGAGCTGTTTTTT. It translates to CASSSRTGEGGELFF.